This T cell receptor (beta chain) was sequenced during a study of blood T cell repertoires in COVID-19. Overall study context: The samples span acute and convalescent COVID-19 from the United States, Italy and Spain.

Assay: immunoSEQ multiplex PCR; the TCRdb copy retains only in-frame clones and omits some. Of over 110,000 clones listed, about 80% were seen once; the top ten hold about 4%. The CDR3 consists of 13 residues. Germline CDR1 is SGHKS and CDR2 is YYEKEE (reference sequence). V lost 4 bases, J lost 4 bases, and 12 bases lay in between. The specimen sequenced was peripheral blood. This receptor was taken from a man in his sixties or seventies who had recovered from COVID-19. V and J are TRBV5-5 and TRBJ2-7; possible D gene TRBD1, 5 bases. The DNA of the CDR3 is TGTGCCAGCAGCCCCAGACAGTTATACGAGCAGTACTTC. Its protein product is CASSPRQLYEQYF.